The 3 T cell receptor beta chains presented below share a single source sample, sequenced in a study of blood T cell repertoires in COVID-19. Measured with immunoSEQ multiplex PCR; TCRdb has only the in-frame clones, and not every one. The sample contains roughly 110,000 clones, 70% to 75% of which appear only once. Sequenced input: peripheral blood. These receptors were taken from a human donor with acute or convalescent COVID-19. The donor label of this sample is uncertain.

This clone came up a few times. This sequence joins TRBV15 and TRBJ1-3, with no clear D. This CDR3 comprises 15 residues. CDR1 is LNHNV and CDR2 is YYDKDF in the germline V gene (reference sequence). V shed 3 bases and J shed 1 base, with 10 bases lying between them. DNA of the CDR3: TGTGCCACCAGCAGGACTAAGATATCTGGAAACACCATATATTTT. Residues: CATSRTKISGNTIYF.

The chain links TRBV6-6 to TRBJ1-6; D call uncertain. CDR1 and CDR2 from the germline V gene are MNHNY and SVGAGI (reference sequence). V was trimmed by 2 bases and J by 11 bases, leaving 7 bases between them. This CDR3 has 12 residues. As DNA, the CDR3 is TGTGCCAGCAGTTACGAAGAGACACCCCTCCACTTT. Encoded protein: CASSYEETPLHF.

The chain employs TRBV2 and TRBJ1-5, with 10 positions matching TRBD1. Germline CDR1 and CDR2: SNHLY and FYNNEI. V lost 6 bases and J lost 2; bases outside the gene matches: 7. The CDR3 loop spans 16 amino acids. This CDR3 reads CASRRDRGVGNQPQHF. CDR3 coding DNA: TGTGCCAGCAGAAGGGACAGGGGAGTTGGCAATCAGCCCCAGCATTTT.